The sequence of this TCR beta chain was determined in a study of T cell responses to AZD1222 COVID-19 vaccine. Second-dose intervals of approximately 4 or approximately 12 weeks were pooled. Trimming took 8 bases from V and 9 from J, leaving 11 bases between them. CDR1 and CDR2 from the germline V gene are SNHLY and FYNNEI. This CDR3 is built from 11 residues. The data were produced by immunoSEQ multiplex PCR, yet TCRdb's version contains in-frame clones alone and is incomplete. The repertoire holds 100,000 to 150,000 clones, with 86% as singletons. The sequence came from an adult who received the AZD1222 COVID-19 vaccine. The chain has TRBV2 and TRBJ1-3; D ambiguous. The source was peripheral blood, collected 28 days after the second AZD1222 dose. The CDR3 bases are TGTGCCAGCTCGGTAGGGAGCACCATATATTTT. Protein: CASSVGSTIYF.